Presented here are 12 T cell receptor beta chains from one specimen sequenced in a study of blood T cell repertoires in COVID-19. Sequencing was performed with immunoSEQ multiplex PCR; in TCRdb, only in-frame clones are kept and a portion is missing. The sample holds some 180,000 clones, around 80% seen once. Sequences were obtained from peripheral blood. The source of these receptors is a human donor in a cohort sampled during active COVID-19.

V and J are TRBV7-6 and TRBJ2-7; 7 nucleotides align to TRBD2. The CDR3 is made up of 14 amino acids. Germline V gene data show CDR1 as SGHVS and CDR2 as FNYEAQ. J lost 6 bases, V lost 4 bases, and 9 bases had no gene match. The DNA of the CDR3 is TGTGCCAGCAGCTCTCGAGCGGGGAGGGTCGAGCAGTACTTC. This encodes CASSSRAGRVEQYF.

This rearrangement joins TRBV27 to TRBJ1-1, with 7 bases fitting TRBD1. V was clipped by 5 bases and J by 10 bases; unmatched bases: 10. CDR3 length: 13 amino acids. Germline lookup yields CDR1 MNHEY and CDR2 SMNVEV (reference sequence). The CDR3 sequence is CASSTPRTGPAFF. CDR3 in DNA: TGTGCCAGCAGTACCCCAAGGACAGGCCCAGCTTTCTTT.

The chain joins TRBV30 to TRBJ1-4, with 8 bases identical to TRBD1. The germline gives CDR1 GTSNPN, CDR2 SVGIG (reference sequence). The CDR3 has 13 residues. J was trimmed by 8 bases and V by 5 bases; bases with no gene match: 7. The CDR3: CAWEVPGGEKLFF. The CDR3 DNA reads TGTGCCTGGGAGGTCCCAGGGGGCGAAAAACTGTTTTTT.

V gene TRBV6-2 or TRBV6-3 combines with J gene TRBJ2-1, with D possibly being TRBD2 (6 bases). This CDR3 is 16 amino acids long. Deletions cut 6 bases from V and 0 bases from J, with 15 bases between. The germline gives CDR1 MNHEY, CDR2 SVGEGT. CDR3: CASSPVGTRSYNEQFF. CDR3 in DNA: TGTGCCAGCAGCCCTGTCGGGACTCGCTCCTACAATGAGCAGTTCTTC.

The sample holds a few counts of this clone. The chain couples TRBV3-1 (or the pseudogene TRBV3-2) to TRBJ1-1, with a possible D match to TRBD1 (6 bases). V gave up 4 bases and J gave up 5 bases, with 20 bases separating them. This CDR3 is built from 16 residues. The germline CDR1 and CDR2 sequences are LGHDT and YNNKEL (reference sequence). The CDR3 sequence: CASSLSSRGAGTEAFF. The CDR3 DNA follows: TGTGCCAGCAGCCTCTCAAGCAGGGGAGCGGGGACTGAAGCTTTCTTT.

This rearrangement joins TRBV6-1 to TRBJ1-5; 8 positions match TRBD1. The CDR3 is 14 residues long. The junction had 1 base not matched to a gene; V was cut back by 3 bases and J by 3 bases. The germline gives CDR1 MNHNS, CDR2 SASEGT. The CDR3 sequence: CASSETGDNQPQHF. The CDR3 nucleotides are TGTGCCAGCAGTGAGACAGGGGACAATCAGCCCCAGCATTTT.

This chain links TRBV7-3 with TRBJ1-2, with a tentative D call TRBD1 (5 bases). The CDR3 has 13 residues. Germline loops: CDR1 SGHTA, CDR2 FQGTGA. Trimming removed 5 bases at V and 8 bases at J, with 15 bases between. CDR3 sequence: CASSQGVGVGYTF. CDR3 coding DNA: TGTGCCAGCAGCCAAGGGGTAGGGGTCGGCTACACCTTC.

The CDR3: CASSVGRGANYGYTF. CDR3 DNA sequence: TGTGCCAGCAGCGTCGGTCGGGGGGCGAACTATGGCTACACCTTC. V is TRBV9 and J is TRBJ1-2; D perhaps matches TRBD1 (6 bases). This CDR3 contains 15 residues. V was shortened by 2 bases and J by 2 bases, with 13 bases between the two germline ends. Per germline, CDR1 SGDLS and CDR2 YYNGEE.

This clone was seen a single time. This chain links TRBV5-1 with TRBJ1-1; 7 nucleotides match TRBD1. Per germline, CDR1 SGHRS and CDR2 YFSETQ. Unmatched junction bases numbered 4, after V lost 2 bases and J lost 3 bases. The CDR3 sequence is 14 residues long. The CDR3 reads CASSFSRGDTEAFF. The CDR3 region has the DNA TGCGCCAGCAGCTTTTCCAGGGGGGACACTGAAGCTTTCTTT.

The sample holds one count of this clone. The chain couples TRBV24-1 to TRBJ2-1; 10 bases line up with TRBD2. Germline CDR1 reads KGHDR; CDR2 reads SFDVKD. CDR3 size: 18 residues. V shed 4 bases, J shed 6 bases, and the junction held 14 bases outside the gene matches. The CDR3 DNA reads as TGTGCCACCAGTGACCGCCCCTCAGCGGGGGGGCCTAGCAATGAGCAGTTCTTC. It translates to CATSDRPSAGGPSNEQFF.

This chain joins TRBV7-9 and TRBJ2-1; D is perhaps TRBD1 (6 bases). Germline lookup yields CDR1 SEHNR and CDR2 FQNEAQ (reference sequence). This CDR3 is 16 amino acids long. Trimming shortened V by 2 bases and J by 1 base, and 12 bases separated the two germline ends. In DNA, the CDR3 is TGTGCCAGCAGCTTAATATTAGGGGGATCCTACAATGAGCAGTTCTTC. Its protein product is CASSLILGGSYNEQFF.

J is TRBJ1-1 and V is TRBV6-1, with D perhaps TRBD1 (6 bases). CDR1 is MNHNS and CDR2 is SASEGT in the germline V gene. This CDR3 is built from 15 residues. V was pared by 3 bases and J by 7 bases, with 18 bases between. CDR3 amino acids: CASSEAISGDNEAFF. The CDR3 DNA reads TGTGCCAGCAGTGAGGCCATATCAGGGGACAATGAAGCTTTCTTT.